These 12 T cell receptor beta chains share one sample of origin, sequenced in a study of blood T cell repertoires in COVID-19. The table came from immunoSEQ multiplex PCR; TCRdb's copy has only in-frame clones and leaves some out. The repertoire holds nearly 50,000 clones, with about 84% as singletons. The sequencing input was peripheral blood. Receptors originate from a woman aged 60-70 years with acute or convalescent COVID-19.

V gene TRBV5-6 combines with J gene TRBJ2-5; TRBD2 matches 12 bases. Germline trimming cut 4 bases from V and 5 bases from J; bases unmatched to any gene: 6. CDR3 size: 15 residues. Germline V gene sequence: CDR1 SGHDT, CDR2 YYEEEE. The CDR3 loop is CASSQTSGGGETQYF. The CDR3 DNA sequence: TGTGCCAGCAGCCAGACTAGCGGGGGCGGGGAGACCCAGTACTTC.

Concerning this clone itself: The same CDR3 arises from other DNA sequences in this sample as well. This sequence joins TRBV7-2 and TRBJ2-1; no definite D call. The length of the CDR3 is 13 residues. Germline V gene lookup returns CDR1 SGHTA and CDR2 FQGNSA. Trimming removed 6 bases from V and 4 bases from J, with 10 bases in between. The DNA of the CDR3 is TGTGCCAGCAGTTCGGAGCTTTACAATGAGCAGTTCTTC. Its protein is CASSSELYNEQFF.

This clone was detected a few times. The chain employs TRBV11-2 and TRBJ1-1, with TRBD1 as a possible D gene (5 bases). In germline, CDR1 is SGHAT, CDR2 FQNNGV. This CDR3 has 13 residues. V was trimmed by 5 bases and J by 4 bases, leaving 11 bases between them. The CDR3 spells CASSQMGGTEAFF. The CDR3 coding sequence is TGTGCCAGCAGCCAAATGGGGGGCACTGAAGCTTTCTTT.

The CDR3 reads CASRSRDWTEAFF. The CDR3 nucleotides read TGTGCCAGCAGATCCAGGGATTGGACTGAAGCTTTCTTT. The rearrangement links TRBV7-2 to TRBJ1-1; a possible D gene is TRBD1 (5 bases). The germline V gene has CDR1 SGHTA and CDR2 FQGNSA. V was trimmed by 6 bases and J by 5 bases, leaving 13 bases between them. This CDR3 has 13 amino acids.

The chain couples TRBV5-5 to TRBJ2-7, with 8 bases aligning to TRBD1. V shed 2 bases, J shed 6 bases, and the junction held 10 bases outside the gene matches. The length of the CDR3 is 15 residues. CDR1 and CDR2 (germline): SGHKS, YYEKEE (reference sequence). The CDR3 loop reads CASSLRTGNSLEQYF. The DNA of the CDR3 is TGTGCCAGCAGCTTAAGGACAGGGAACTCCCTCGAGCAGTACTTC.

V usage is TRBV6-5 and J usage is TRBJ1-6; 10 bases are shared with TRBD1. Trimming at V came to 2 bases and at J to 13 bases, leaving 11 bases not matched to a gene. CDR1 MNHEY and CDR2 SVGAGI come from the germline V gene. The CDR3 loop spans 16 amino acids. CDR3 residues: CASSYVAGQGKSPLHF. CDR3 nucleotide sequence: TGTGCCAGCAGTTACGTAGCGGGACAGGGGAAATCCCCCCTCCACTTT.

The chain carries TRBV19 and TRBJ1-5, with a possible D match to TRBD1 (5 bases). The V and J ends lost 4 bases and 5 bases respectively, with 12 bases between them. The germline CDR1 and CDR2 sequences are LNHDA and SQIVND (reference sequence). The CDR3 loop spans 14 amino acids. The CDR3 protein is CASSRGGYDQPQHF. The DNA of the CDR3 is TGTGCCAGTAGTAGGGGGGGTTATGATCAGCCCCAGCATTTT.

The V and J genes are TRBV19 and TRBJ2-5; no reliable D call. V lost 5 bases and J 4 bases, leaving 5 bases between the germline ends. This CDR3 comprises 11 residues. Germline V gene lookup returns CDR1 LNHDA and CDR2 SQIVND (reference sequence). Here the CDR3 reads CASSAGETQYF. The CDR3 DNA reads TGTGCCAGTAGTGCCGGAGAGACCCAGTACTTC.

The CDR3, as DNA: TGTGCCAGTAGAAACCAACGGCAGCCCCAGCATTTT. Its translation is CASRNQRQPQHF. The chain is built from TRBV19 and TRBJ1-5; D gene unclear. The CDR3 totals 12 residues. CDR1 LNHDA and CDR2 SQIVND come from the germline V gene (reference sequence). V lost 6 bases, J lost 7 bases, and 10 bases lay in between. The whole variable domain, filled in from reference TRBV19 and TRBJ1-5, reads DGGITQSPKYLFRKEGQNVTLSCEQNLNHDAMYWYRQDPGQGLRLIYYSQIVNDFQKGDIAEGYSVSREKKESFPLTVTSAQKNPTAFYLCASRNQRQPQHFGDGTRLSIL.

The rearrangement joins TRBV3-1 (or the pseudogene TRBV3-2) to TRBJ1-1; 8 nucleotides match TRBD1. The CDR3 sequence is 14 residues long. Germline loops: CDR1 LGHDT, CDR2 YNNKEL (reference sequence). J was trimmed by 10 bases and V by 4 bases; bases with no gene match: 11. CDR3 DNA sequence: TGTGCCAGCAGCCCCTCTCCCCAGGGGGCGCGAGCTTTCTTT. Translation: CASSPSPQGARAFF.

The chain couples TRBV7-9 to TRBJ2-7; 8 bases map to TRBD1. Germline V gene lookup returns CDR1 SEHNR and CDR2 FQNEAQ (reference sequence). CDR3 size: 13 residues. The CDR3 region is CVVTGALPYEQYF. CDR3 nucleotide sequence: TGTGTCGTGACAGGGGCCCTACCCTACGAGCAGTACTTC.

The count of this clone is one. V is TRBV11-2 and J is TRBJ2-5; D not resolved. The CDR3 loop spans 13 amino acids. CDR1 and CDR2 (germline): SGHAT, FQNNGV. Trimming cost V 0 bases and J 4 bases, with 6 bases left between them. CDR3 DNA: TGTGCCAGCAGCTTAGAACAGCTAGAGACCCAGTACTTC. This encodes CASSLEQLETQYF.